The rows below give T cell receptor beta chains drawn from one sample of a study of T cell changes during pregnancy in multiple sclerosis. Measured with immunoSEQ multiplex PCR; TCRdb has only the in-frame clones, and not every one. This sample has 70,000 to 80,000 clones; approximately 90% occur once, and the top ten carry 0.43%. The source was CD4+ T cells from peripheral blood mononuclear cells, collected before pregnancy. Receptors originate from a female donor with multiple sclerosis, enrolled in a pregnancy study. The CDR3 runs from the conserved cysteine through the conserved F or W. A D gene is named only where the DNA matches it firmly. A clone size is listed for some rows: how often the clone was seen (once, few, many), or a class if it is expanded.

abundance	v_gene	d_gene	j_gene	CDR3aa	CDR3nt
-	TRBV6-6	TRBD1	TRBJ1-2	CASSHGWGQDNGYTF	TGTGCCAGCAGCCACGGGTGGGGACAGGACAATGGCTACACCTTC
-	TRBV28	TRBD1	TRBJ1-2	CASATGLYGYTF	TGTGCCAGCGCGACAGGGCTCTATGGCTACACCTTC
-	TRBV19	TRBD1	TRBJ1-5	CASSMGTVFNQPQHF	TGTGCCAGTAGTATGGGGACAGTTTTCAATCAGCCCCAGCATTTT
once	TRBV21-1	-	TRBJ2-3	CASSKEDRLDADTQYF	TGTGCCAGCAGCAAAGAAGACAGGCTGGATGCAGATACGCAGTATTTT
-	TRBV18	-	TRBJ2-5	CASSRIALETQYF	TGTGCCAGCTCACGAATAGCGTTGGAGACCCAGTACTTC
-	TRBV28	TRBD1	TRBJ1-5	CASNPRVNRGGNQPQHF	TGTGCCAGCAACCCGAGAGTAAACAGGGGGGGCAATCAGCCCCAGCATTTT
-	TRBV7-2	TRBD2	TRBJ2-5	CASSLVAAGVGETQYF	TGTGCCAGCAGCTTAGTGGCTGCGGGGGTTGGGGAGACCCAGTACTTC
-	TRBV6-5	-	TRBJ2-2	CASSYREAPGELFF	TGTGCCAGCAGTTACCGGGAAGCCCCCGGGGAGCTGTTTTTT
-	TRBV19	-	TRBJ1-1	CASSIIGGAGNTEAFF	TGTGCCAGTAGTATAATCGGAGGGGCGGGGAACACTGAAGCTTTCTTT
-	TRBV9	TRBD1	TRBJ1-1	CASSAGGQGDAFF	TGTGCCAGCAGCGCGGGGGGACAGGGGGACGCTTTCTTT
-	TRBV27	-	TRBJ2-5	CASSYRVTETQYF	TGTGCCAGCAGTTACAGGGTTACGGAGACCCAGTACTTC
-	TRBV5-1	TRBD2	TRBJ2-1	CASNPIAGTTYNEQFF	TGCGCCAGCAACCCCATAGCGGGAACCACCTACAATGAGCAGTTCTTC